A selection of T cell receptor beta chains follows, all from one sample in a study of CD8 T cells in ankylosing spondylitis. TCRdb passed the 5' RACE reads through MiXCR, listing each CDR3 protein once. The sample yields more than 400,000 distinct CDR3 sequences, approximately 5% seen once. The sample comprised blood, either unsorted or a sorted T cell fraction (not recorded which). The receptors derive from a male donor with ankylosing spondylitis. Each CDR3 is given with its conserved first and last residue. The D gene is left open where the match is weak. Clone size is shown for a subset of rows, as once, few, many or a class of expanded clone.

>many|TRBD2|TRBV6-1|TRBJ2-1
CATSLSSGSHEQFF
TGTGCCACCTCTCTATCTAGCGGGAGCCATGAGCAGTTCTTC
>few|NA|TRBV7-6|TRBJ1-3
CASSLGPHSGNTIYF
TGTGCCAGCAGCTTGGGGCCCCACTCTGGAAACACCATATATTTT
>many|TRBD2|TRBV20-1|TRBJ2-1
CSAPGGFRAYNEQFF
TGCAGTGCTCCGGGGGGTTTCAGGGCCTACAATGAGCAGTTCTTC
>many|NA|TRBV4-1|TRBJ2-5
CASSQPDKQTQYF
TGCGCCAGCAGCCAACCGGACAAACAGACCCAGTACTTC
>NA|NA|TRBV3-1|TRBJ2-1
CASSQGFSRNEQFF
TGTGCCAGCAGCCAAGGGTTTTCTCGGAATGAGCAGTTCTTC
>many|NA|TRBV5-1|TRBJ2-2
CASSLYRGADTGVCFF
TGCGCCAGCAGCTTGTATCGAGGGGCGGACACCGGGGTCTGTTTTTTT
>many|TRBD1|TRBV29-1|TRBJ1-5
CSVSTGFNQPQHF
TGCAGCGTCTCGACAGGGTTCAATCAGCCCCAGCATTTT
>many|NA|TRBV6-5|TRBJ2-7
CASSTSPYEQYF
TGTGCCAGCAGTACCAGCCCTTACGAGCAGTACTTC
>NA|NA|TRBV29-1|TRBJ2-3
CSVGQGTDTQYF
TGCAGCGTTGGTCAGGGGACAGATACGCAGTATTTT
>many|TRBD1|TRBV20-1|TRBJ1-2
CSASSGTETPNYGYTF
TGCAGTGCTAGCTCCGGGACAGAGACCCCTAACTATGGCTACACCTTC
>many|NA|TRBV28|TRBJ2-7
CASLTLGEHEQYF
TGTGCCAGCCTCACCTTGGGTGAGCACGAGCAGTACTTC
>NA|NA|TRBV7-2|TRBJ2-5
CASSRRDPVETQYF
TGTGCCAGCAGCCGCCGGGACCCCGTAGAGACCCAGTACTTC
>many|NA|TRBV9|TRBJ1-1
CASNQRVNAPEAFF
TGTGCCAGCAACCAACGGGTCAACGCCCCTGAAGCTTTCTTT
>NA|NA|TRBV5-1|TRBJ1-2
CASSTGRGANYGYTF
TGCGCCAGCAGCACCGGCCGGGGAGCTAACTATGGCTACACCTTC
>many|NA|TRBV5-1|TRBJ2-5
CASSLALGETQYF
TGCGCCAGCAGCTTGGCTCTGGGAGAGACCCAGTACTTC
>NA|NA|TRBV4-2|TRBJ1-2
CASSQDNRRGGYTF
TGTGCCAGCAGCCAAGATAATCGTCGGGGGGGCTACACCTTC
>many|NA|TRBV29-1|TRBJ1-1
CSVVTDHTEAFF
TGCAGCGTTGTCACAGATCACACTGAAGCTTTCTTT
>NA|NA|TRBV29-1|TRBJ2-3
CSVNFDTDTQYF
TGCAGCGTCAACTTCGATACGGATACGCAGTATTTT
>many|NA|TRBV10-3|TRBJ1-5
CAISGPWGQPQHF
TGTGCCATCAGTGGTCCGTGGGGTCAGCCCCAGCATTTT
>many|TRBD1|TRBV7-9|TRBJ2-4
CASSLDGQGWRNIQYF
TGTGCCAGCAGCTTAGACGGACAGGGCTGGAGGAACATTCAGTACTTC
>many|NA|TRBV9|TRBJ2-1
CASSVGGNNEQFF
TGTGCCAGCAGCGTTGGGGGCAACAATGAGCAGTTCTTC
>many|TRBD2|TRBV15|TRBJ2-2
CATSSYSGVTGELFF
TGTGCCACCAGCAGTTACAGCGGGGTGACCGGGGAGCTGTTTTTT
>many|TRBD1|TRBV5-1|TRBJ1-2
CASSLTGARRGYTF
TGCGCCAGCAGCTTGACAGGGGCGAGACGGGGCTACACCTTC